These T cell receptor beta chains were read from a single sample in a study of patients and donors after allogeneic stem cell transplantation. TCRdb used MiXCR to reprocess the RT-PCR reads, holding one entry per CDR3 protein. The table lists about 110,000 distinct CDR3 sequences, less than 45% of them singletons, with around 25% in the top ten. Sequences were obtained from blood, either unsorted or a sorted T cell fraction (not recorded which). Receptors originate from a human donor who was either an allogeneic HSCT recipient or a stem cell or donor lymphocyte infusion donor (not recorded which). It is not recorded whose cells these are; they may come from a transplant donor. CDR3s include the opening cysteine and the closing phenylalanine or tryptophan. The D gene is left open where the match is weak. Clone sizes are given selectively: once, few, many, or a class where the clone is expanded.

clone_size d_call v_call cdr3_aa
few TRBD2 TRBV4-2 CASSHTRASGGTDTQYF
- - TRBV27 CASSLSVNYGYTF
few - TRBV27 CASSLFGGAGEQYF
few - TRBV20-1 CSATRSTDTQYF
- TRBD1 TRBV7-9 CASSWPPTGTGEKLFF
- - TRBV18 CASSSGYPGNTIYF
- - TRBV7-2 CASSFQGNQPQHF
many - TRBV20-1 CSASGQLNYGYTF
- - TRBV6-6 CASSDDIGTKSYNEQFF
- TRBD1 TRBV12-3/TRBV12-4 CASSNRDRLNTGELFF
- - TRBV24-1 CATSDRTAQPQHF
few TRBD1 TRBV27 CASRRDRTNYGYTF
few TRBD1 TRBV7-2 CASSLVSGGGISLEKLFF
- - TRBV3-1 CASSPQQGKPSGNTIYF
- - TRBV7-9 CASSLDRQASETQYF
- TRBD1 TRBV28 CASSLRGQFNYEQYF
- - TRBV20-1 CSAHYGYTF
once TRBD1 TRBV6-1 CASSYSGTGKETQYF
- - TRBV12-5 CASGRRRGPSYEQYF
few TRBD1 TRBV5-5 CASSSGTASYGYTF
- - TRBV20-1 CSASGGTSYEQYF
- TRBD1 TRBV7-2 CASKQGMSGNEQFF
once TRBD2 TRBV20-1 CSATSGRAYEQYF
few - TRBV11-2 CASSFTAHNEQFF
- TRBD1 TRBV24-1 CATSDPPGQGGKTQYF
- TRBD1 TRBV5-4 CASSLGTGEGYEQYF
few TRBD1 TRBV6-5 CASSYPGGRKLFF
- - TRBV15 CATSSPAEYVNTEAFF
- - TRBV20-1 CSALQMSSDTDTQYF
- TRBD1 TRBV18 CASSPTGTGREETQYF
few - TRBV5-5 CASSFGGAGNQPQHF
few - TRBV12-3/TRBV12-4 CASSETGPYEQYF
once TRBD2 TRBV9 CASSDRLAGYNEQFF
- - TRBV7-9 CASSWTSNTEAFF
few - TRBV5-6 CASSFLSGTEAFF
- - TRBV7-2 CASSKETGTDTQYF
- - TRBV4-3 CASSQDGVVDINTEAFF
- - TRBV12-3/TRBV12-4 CASGDPGANVLTF
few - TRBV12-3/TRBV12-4 CASSLSRGAFNNEQFF
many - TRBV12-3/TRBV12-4 CASSSEGGYTF
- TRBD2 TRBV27 CASSNSGRASYEQYF
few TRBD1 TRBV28 CASSRDRDSPLHF
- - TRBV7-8 CASSLGVPYSNQPQHF
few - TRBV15 CATSREPSVLHNEQFF
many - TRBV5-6 CASSWTGSGNTIYF
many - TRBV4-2 CASSQERHEQYF
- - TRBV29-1 CSVRRESKEGTQYF
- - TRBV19 CASSIGTYQPQHF
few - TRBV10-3 CATRDTNQPQHF